This T cell receptor beta chain was sequenced during a study of shared clonotypes between healthy human individuals. The study's findings and limits: The small donor group covered limited genetic and exposure diversity.

Turning to this clone: Its antigen is not identified.

The CDR3 is made up of 16 amino acids. After removal of 4 bases from V and 1 base from J, the junction contained 10 bases not matched to a gene. Germline assignment: CDR1 SEHNR and CDR2 FQNEAQ (reference sequence). Genomic DNA from each subset was divided evenly over several immunoSEQ plates. TCRdb keeps only in-frame clones here, not all; method: immunoSEQ multiplex PCR. Here the sample spans 600,000 or so clones, roughly 98% being singletons. CD45RO negativity and positive selection for CCR7 defined naive CD8 cells, a population that excluded terminally differentiated effector memory CD45RA+ cells.

The chain employs TRBV7-9 and TRBJ2-7, with 7 bases aligning to TRBD2. Sequencing was done on a sample of naive CD8+ T cells sorted from blood. This sequence originates from a man aged 25-45 years in good health. As DNA, the CDR3 is TGTGCCAGCAGCTATCAACTTAGCGGGCGGTCCTACGAGCAGTACTTC. Translating gives CASSYQLSGRSYEQYF.